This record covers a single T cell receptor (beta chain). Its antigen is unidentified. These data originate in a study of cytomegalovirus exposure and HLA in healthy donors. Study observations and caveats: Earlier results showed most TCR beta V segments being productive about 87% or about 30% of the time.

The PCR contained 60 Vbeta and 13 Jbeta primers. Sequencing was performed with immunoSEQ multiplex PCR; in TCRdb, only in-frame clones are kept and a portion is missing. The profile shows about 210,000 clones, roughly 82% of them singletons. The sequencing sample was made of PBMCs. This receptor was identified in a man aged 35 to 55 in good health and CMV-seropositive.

The CDR3 spells CASSIRDTNTEAFF. Written as DNA, the CDR3 is TGTGCCAGTAGTATTCGAGACACTAACACTGAAGCTTTCTTT. V is TRBV19 and J is TRBJ1-1; D call uncertain. This CDR3 has 14 residues. V lost 3 bases and J lost 2, with 10 bases in between. Germline V lookup: CDR1 LNHDA, CDR2 SQIVND (reference sequence).